Sequencing of this TCR beta chain was carried out in a study of T cells expressing NK-cell markers. Across the whole study: Sorted CD3+CD56+NKG2C+, CD3+CD56+NKG2C- and CD3+CD56-NKG2C+ T cells provided the TCR beta repertoires. Serological testing identified seven of the eight sequenced donors as HCMV-seropositive and one as seronegative.

TCR beta cDNA was made by 5'RACE template switching with UMIs. From the 5' RACE reads, TCRdb lists one entry per CDR3 protein and no DNA. In all, the sample yields about 430,000 distinct CDR3 sequences. This CDR3 spans 14 amino acids. The germline V gene has CDR1 LGHDT and CDR2 YNNKEL (reference sequence). The TCR originated in a woman in her 50s in good health. Sequenced: blood T cells: a sorted CD56 or NKG2C T cell subset, CD4+ or CD8+ T cells, or bulk PBMC T cells (not recorded which). The V call is TRBV3-1, the J call TRBJ2-1. CDR3 region: CASSQVSSSNEQFF.